This note documents a single TCR beta chain sequence. TCRdb re-called the RT-PCR reads through MiXCR, storing one row per CDR3 protein. The table records about 680,000 distinct CDR3 sequences, 13% to 15% of them present only once. The receptor was derived from a female donor in good health, serving as a healthy control. The sample taken for sequencing was memory CD4+ T cells from blood.

The CDR3 DNA sequence: TGTGCCAGCAGTAACCTCCCGGACCTGAATGGTGAGCAGTTCTTC. Translated, it gives CASSNLPDLNGEQFF. The gene calls are TRBV25-1 and TRBJ2-1; no firm D call. Germline-derived CDR1 and CDR2 are MGHDK and SYGVNS. This CDR3 region has 15 residues. V lost 5 bases and J lost 9, with 20 bases in between.